This T cell receptor (beta chain) is drawn from a study of blood T cell repertoires in COVID-19. Across the study: T cells, B-cell-depleted T cells, or PBMCs supplied cDNA or gDNA.

Libraries were prepared by immunoSEQ multiplex PCR; TCRdb keeps only in-frame clonotypes and omits some of them. The sample contains 120,000 to 150,000 clones, roughly 80% of which appear only once. The origin of this receptor is a woman aged 35 to 49 who had recovered from COVID-19. What was sequenced was PBMCs or T cells enriched from blood (not recorded which).

The CDR3 is CASSELGGGEKLFF. CDR3 in DNA: TGTGCCAGCAGTGAATTGGGGGGAGGAGAAAAACTGTTTTTT. The chain links TRBV2 to TRBJ1-4, with a possible D match to TRBD1 (5 bases). V lost 2 bases to trimming and J lost 8 bases, with 12 bases between them. This CDR3 comprises 14 residues. Per germline, CDR1 SNHLY and CDR2 FYNNEI.